Sequencing of this T cell receptor beta chain was carried out in a study of blood T cell repertoires in COVID-19. On the study more broadly: PBMCs, B-cell-depleted T cells, or T cells were the source of the cDNA or gDNA that made up the material.

Produced via immunoSEQ multiplex PCR; TCRdb's table is partial and in-frame only. The sample consists of 200,000 to 300,000 clones, about 90% of them appearing once. The CDR3 totals 14 residues. Germline CDR1 is MNHEY and CDR2 is SVGAGI. J gave up 4 bases and V 5 bases, and 7 bases lay outside the gene matches. This clonotype was obtained from a man in his sixties with acute or convalescent COVID-19. Sequenced input: peripheral blood. V usage is TRBV6-5 and J usage is TRBJ1-1, with 7 bases identical to TRBD1. The CDR3 loop reads CASSLIRGRTEAFF. CDR3 DNA sequence: TGTGCCAGCAGTCTCATTAGGGGGCGCACTGAAGCTTTCTTT.